Presented here are 20 T cell receptor beta chains from one specimen sequenced in a study of shared clonotypes between healthy human individuals. Naive CD8 cells comprised CD45RO-negative, CCR7-positively selected cells, excluding terminally differentiated effector memory CD45RA+ cells. Assay: immunoSEQ multiplex PCR; the TCRdb copy retains only in-frame clones and omits some. The sample yields hundreds of thousands of clones, more than 85% seen once. What was sequenced was naive CD8+ T cells sorted from blood. The origin of the receptors is a man aged 30 to 39 in good health.

The chain is built from TRBV4-2 and TRBJ2-2, with TRBD2 identical over 7 bases. V was pared by 1 base and J by 0 bases, with 11 bases of the junction left unmatched. CDR1 LGHNA and CDR2 YNFKEQ come from the germline V gene. The CDR3 covers 19 residues. CDR3 sequence: CASSQGAGLNPANTGELFF. CDR3 bases: TGTGCCAGCAGCCAAGGAGCGGGACTAAATCCTGCGAACACCGGGGAGCTGTTTTTT.

The genes are TRBV28 and TRBJ2-7; D is unresolved. From germline, CDR1 is MDHEN and CDR2 SYDVKM. V was shortened by 3 bases and J by 0 bases, with 9 bases between the two germline ends. The CDR3 extends over 14 amino acids. Written as DNA, the CDR3 is TGTGCCAGCAGTTTTCACGGCCCCTCCTACGAGCAGTACTTC. Protein product: CASSFHGPSYEQYF.

This clone has just a few counts. Within the sample, other DNA sequences also encode this same CDR3. This sequence joins TRBV29-1 and TRBJ2-1; D might be TRBD1 or TRBD2, each matching 5 bases. Between the trimmed V and J ends, which lost 4 bases and 7 bases, there was a span of 5 bases. The CDR3 sequence is 10 residues long. Germline V gene lookup returns CDR1 SQVTM and CDR2 ANQGSEA. The CDR3 is CSVGGNEQFF. CDR3 sequence (DNA): TGCAGCGTTGGGGGGAATGAGCAGTTCTTC.

The chain recombines TRBV25-1 with TRBJ2-7; TRBD2 matches 7 bases. The CDR3 totals 17 residues. The J segment lost 3 bases and the V segment lost 4 bases, leaving 15 bases of the junction unmatched. Per the germline V gene, CDR1 is MGHDK and CDR2 is SYGVNS. CDR3 sequence: CASSGPKGGDPGYEQYF. The CDR3 bases are TGTGCCAGCAGTGGCCCCAAGGGAGGGGATCCCGGCTACGAGCAGTACTTC.

This chain connects TRBV21-1 to TRBJ2-2; TRBD1 reflects the table's D call only, with no check against the DNA. TRBV21-1 counts as a pseudogene. The CDR3 length is 18 residues. The CDR3 protein is CASSWGTGGSQNTGELFF. The CDR3 nucleotides read TGTGCCAGCAGTTGGGGGACAGGGGGCAGTCAGAACACCGGGGAGCTGTTTTTT.

The V and J genes are TRBV12-1 and TRBJ2-7; the table gives TRBD1 as D, unverified against the DNA. TRBV12-1 is shown as a pseudogene. The CDR3 totals 19 residues. The CDR3 loop is CASSRPGQGVFRGNYEQYF. The CDR3, as DNA: TGTGCCAGCAGCCGGCCGGGACAGGGGGTTTTTCGAGGGAACTACGAGCAGTACTTC.

This clone appeared a single time. The chain joins TRBV30 to TRBJ2-1; no definite D call. Germline assignment: CDR1 GTSNPN and CDR2 SVGIG (reference sequence). V lost 4 bases to trimming and J lost 9 bases, with 13 bases between them. The CDR3 extends over 12 amino acids. This CDR3 reads CAWTVASSEQFF. CDR3 coding DNA: TGTGCCTGGACTGTGGCCTCCAGTGAGCAGTTCTTC.

The CDR3 DNA follows: TGTGCCAGCAGTTTCACGACCGACTCCTACAATGAGCAGTTCTTC. It yields the protein CASSFTTDSYNEQFF. The J gene is TRBJ2-1, the V gene TRBV27; D unresolved. This CDR3 region has 15 residues. CDR1 and CDR2 (germline): MNHEY, SMNVEV (reference sequence). Trimming took 3 bases from V and 0 from J, leaving 9 bases between them.

This clone was counted a single time. This chain connects TRBV10-3 to TRBJ2-7, with 8 bases lining up with TRBD1. This CDR3 has 15 residues. In germline, CDR1 is ENHRY, CDR2 SYGVKD. V lost 4 bases to trimming and J lost 6 bases; unmatched junction nucleotides: 11. The CDR3 region has the DNA TGTGCCATCAGTGCTCCGGGACAGGTCTTTGGCGAGCAGTACTTC. It translates to CAISAPGQVFGEQYF.

V usage is TRBV29-1 and J usage is TRBJ1-2, with D possibly being TRBD1 (6 bases). The CDR3 contains 13 residues. The germline V gene encodes CDR1 SQVTM and CDR2 ANQGSEA. V shed 6 bases and J shed 3 bases, with 14 bases lying between them. Written as DNA, the CDR3 is TGCAGCGTCGAACCGGACAGTGACTATGGCTACACCTTC. Protein product: CSVEPDSDYGYTF.

This chain connects TRBV11-2 to TRBJ2-3, with D possibly matching TRBD2 (7 bases). CDR3 size: 15 residues. V was pared by 10 bases and J by 4 bases, with 21 bases between. Germline V lookup: CDR1 SGHAT, CDR2 FQNNGV. CDR3 protein: CATPVGAGASDTQYF. In DNA, the CDR3 is TGTGCCACCCCAGTGGGGGCGGGAGCCTCAGATACGCAGTATTTT. The entire variable domain, with the rest obtained from reference TRBV11-2 and TRBJ2-3, is as follows: EAGVAQSPRYKIIEKRQSVAFWCNPISGHATLYWYQQILGQGPKLLIQFQNNGVVDDSQLPKDRFSAERLKGVDSTLKIQPAKLEDSAVYLCATPVGAGASDTQYFGPGTRLTVL.

The chain employs TRBV7-6 and TRBJ2-2; TRBD1 matches at 8 bases. CDR3 size: 19 residues. J gave up 0 bases and V 3 bases, and 12 bases lay outside the gene matches. Germline V gene lookup returns CDR1 SGHVS and CDR2 FNYEAQ. The CDR3 sequence is CASSFPVDRVPANTGELFF. As DNA, the CDR3 is TGTGCCAGCAGCTTTCCCGTGGACAGGGTACCCGCGAACACCGGGGAGCTGTTTTTT.

As DNA, the CDR3 is TGTGCCAGCAGCGGGCTAGCGGGAGGCGGTTCCTACGAGCAGTACTTC. Protein product: CASSGLAGGGSYEQYF. This chain links TRBV7-2 with TRBJ2-7; 11 nucleotides agree with TRBD2. V was clipped by 5 bases and J by 1 base; unmatched bases: 7. CDR3 size: 16 residues. CDR1 and CDR2 from the germline V gene are SGHTA and FQGNSA.

This sequence joins TRBV4-2 and TRBJ2-7; 12 bases are shared with TRBD2. Germline V gene sequence: CDR1 LGHNA, CDR2 YNFKEQ. V dropped 4 bases and J dropped 6; count of bases not matched to a gene: 7. The CDR3 runs to 15 residues. The CDR3 spells CASSLGLAGPFEQYF. CDR3 DNA sequence: TGTGCCAGCAGCCTCGGACTAGCGGGACCGTTCGAGCAGTACTTC.

A remark on this clone: The same CDR3 arises from other DNA sequences in this sample as well. This chain links TRBV9 with TRBJ1-5, with D possibly TRBD1 on 5 matching bases. V was shortened by 0 bases and J by 1 base, with 5 bases between the two germline ends. Germline-derived CDR1 and CDR2 are SGDLS and YYNGEE. This CDR3 is built from 14 residues. Here the CDR3 reads CASSVGQSNQPQHF. Here the CDR3 DNA reads TGTGCCAGCAGCGTAGGACAGAGCAATCAGCCCCAGCATTTT.

This chain uses TRBV2 with TRBJ1-1; no reliable D call. V lost 10 bases and J lost 0, with 6 bases in between. CDR3 size: 11 residues. Germline V CDR1 and CDR2: SNHLY, FYNNEI. CDR3 sequence: CATGLNTEAFF. The CDR3 DNA sequence: TGTGCCACCGGACTGAACACTGAAGCTTTCTTT.

The chain couples TRBV4-3 to TRBJ2-3; D may be TRBD2 (6 bases). The CDR3 is 16 residues long. V lost 0 bases and J 0 bases, leaving 10 bases between the germline ends. The germline CDR1 and CDR2 sequences are LGHNA and YSLEER. CDR3: CASSQDFSGSTDTQYF. Here the CDR3 DNA reads TGCGCCAGCAGCCAAGATTTTAGCGGAAGCACAGATACGCAGTATTTT.

CDR3 residues: CASSPLGAGGSKNIQYF. Here the CDR3 DNA reads TGTGCCAGCAGCCCTCTCGGAGCGGGAGGGTCCAAAAACATTCAGTACTTC. V and J are TRBV28 and TRBJ2-4; 10 bases align to TRBD2. The germline V gene encodes CDR1 MDHEN and CDR2 SYDVKM. Trimming removed 6 bases from V and 2 bases from J; junction bases left unmatched: 10. CDR3 length equals 17 residues.

V and J are TRBV19 and TRBJ1-1; maybe TRBD1 (6 bases). With 3 bases removed from V and 1 base from J, the gap between germline ends came to 12 bases. Germline lookup yields CDR1 LNHDA and CDR2 SQIVND (reference sequence). The CDR3 consists of 15 residues. The CDR3 region is CASSIATGSNTEAFF. CDR3 coding DNA: TGTGCCAGTAGTATCGCGACAGGTTCGAACACTGAAGCTTTCTTT.

The chain has TRBV2 and TRBJ2-3, with TRBD2 matching 9 bases. CDR1 and CDR2 from the germline V gene are SNHLY and FYNNEI. V was pared by 4 bases and J by 0 bases, with 8 bases of the junction left unmatched. This CDR3 comprises 17 residues. The chain's CDR3 is CASSGVGLATSTDTQYF. CDR3 bases: TGTGCCAGCAGTGGAGTGGGACTAGCTACTAGCACAGATACGCAGTATTTT. The full variable domain, rest sourced from reference TRBV2 and TRBJ2-3, is EPEVTQTPSHQVTQMGQEVILRCVPISNHLYFYWYRQILGQKVEFLVSFYNNEISEKSEIFDDQFSVERPDGSNFTLKIRSTKLEDSAMYFCASSGVGLATSTDTQYFGPGTRLTVL.